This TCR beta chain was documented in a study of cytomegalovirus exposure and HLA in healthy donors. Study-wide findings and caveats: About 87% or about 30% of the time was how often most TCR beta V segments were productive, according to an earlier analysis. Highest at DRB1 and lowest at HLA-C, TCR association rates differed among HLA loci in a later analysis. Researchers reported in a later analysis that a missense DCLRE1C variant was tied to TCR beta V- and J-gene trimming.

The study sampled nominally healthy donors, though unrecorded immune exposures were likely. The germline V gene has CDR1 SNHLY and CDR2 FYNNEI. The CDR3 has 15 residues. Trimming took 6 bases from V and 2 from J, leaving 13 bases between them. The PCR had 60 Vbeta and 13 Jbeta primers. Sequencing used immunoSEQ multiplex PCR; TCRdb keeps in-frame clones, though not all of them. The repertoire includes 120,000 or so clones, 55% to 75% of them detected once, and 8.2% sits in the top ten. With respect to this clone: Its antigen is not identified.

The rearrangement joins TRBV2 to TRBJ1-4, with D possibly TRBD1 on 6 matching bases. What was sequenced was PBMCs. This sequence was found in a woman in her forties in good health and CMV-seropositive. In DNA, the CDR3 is TGTGCCAGCAGGGACAGCGGAGGCACTAATGAAAAACTGTTTTTT. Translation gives CASRDSGGTNEKLFF. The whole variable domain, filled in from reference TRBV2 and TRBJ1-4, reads EPEVTQTPSHQVTQMGQEVILRCVPISNHLYFYWYRQILGQKVEFLVSFYNNEISEKSEIFDDQFSVERPDGSNFTLKIRSTKLEDSAMYFCASRDSGGTNEKLFFGSGTQLSVL.